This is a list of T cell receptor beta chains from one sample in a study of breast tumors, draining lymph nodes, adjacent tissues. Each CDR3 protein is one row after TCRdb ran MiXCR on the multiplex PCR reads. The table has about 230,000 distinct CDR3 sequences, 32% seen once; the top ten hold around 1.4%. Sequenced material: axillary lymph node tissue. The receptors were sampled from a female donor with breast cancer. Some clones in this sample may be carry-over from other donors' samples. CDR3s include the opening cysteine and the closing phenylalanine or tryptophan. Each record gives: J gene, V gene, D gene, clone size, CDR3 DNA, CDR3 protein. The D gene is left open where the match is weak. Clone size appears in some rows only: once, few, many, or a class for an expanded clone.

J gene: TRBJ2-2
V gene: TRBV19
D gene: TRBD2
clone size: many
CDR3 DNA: TGTGCCAGTAGTATAGACCGGACTAGCGGTGCCGGGGAGCTGTTTTTT
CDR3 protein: CASSIDRTSGAGELFF

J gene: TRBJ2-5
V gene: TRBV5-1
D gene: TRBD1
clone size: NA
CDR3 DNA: TGCGCCAGCAGCTTGGGGGGACAGGTGAACACCCAGTACTTC
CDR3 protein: CASSLGGQVNTQYF

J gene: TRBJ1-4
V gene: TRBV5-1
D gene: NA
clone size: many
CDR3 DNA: TGCGCCAGCAGCTTGTTTGGGAGTAATGAAAAACTGTTTTTT
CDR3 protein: CASSLFGSNEKLFF

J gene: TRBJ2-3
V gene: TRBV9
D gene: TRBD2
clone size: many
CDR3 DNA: TGTGCCAGCACCTCAGCGGGGGGAGAGGGCGCAGATACGCAGTATTTT
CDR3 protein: CASTSAGGEGADTQYF

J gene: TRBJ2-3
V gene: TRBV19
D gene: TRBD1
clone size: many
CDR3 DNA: TGTGCCAGTAGTAAAGCCCAGGGGGCGGTAGATACGCAGTATTTT
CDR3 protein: CASSKAQGAVDTQYF

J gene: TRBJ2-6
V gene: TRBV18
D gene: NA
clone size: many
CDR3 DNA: TGTGCCAGCTCACTCGGACACGGCTCTGGGGCCAACGTCCTGACTTTC
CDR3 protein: CASSLGHGSGANVLTF

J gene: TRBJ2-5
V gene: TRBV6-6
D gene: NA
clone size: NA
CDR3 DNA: TGTGCCAGCAGTTACCCTGGCGGCTTGGGGGAGGCCCAGTACTTC
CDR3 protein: CASSYPGGLGEAQYF

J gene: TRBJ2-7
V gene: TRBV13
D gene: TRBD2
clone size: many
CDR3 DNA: TGTGCCAGCAGCTGGGGGGGGGATAGCTCCTACGAGCAGTACTTC
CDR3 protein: CASSWGGDSSYEQYF

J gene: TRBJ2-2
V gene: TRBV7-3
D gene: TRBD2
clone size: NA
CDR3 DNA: TGTGCCAGCAGCTTCGGGACTAGCGGGGGGGAGCTGTTTTTT
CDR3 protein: CASSFGTSGGELFF

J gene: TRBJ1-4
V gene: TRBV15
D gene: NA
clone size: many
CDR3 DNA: TGTGCCACCAGCAGAGATCTTGGGAGGCACCCAACCCTTTTT
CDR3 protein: CATSRDLGRHPTLF

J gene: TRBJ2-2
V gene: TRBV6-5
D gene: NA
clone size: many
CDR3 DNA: TGTGCCAGCAGTTACACCGCCGGCACCGGGGAGCTGTTTTTT
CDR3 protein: CASSYTAGTGELFF

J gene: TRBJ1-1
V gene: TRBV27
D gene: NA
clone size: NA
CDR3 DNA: TGTGCCAGCAGTTTAAGGGGGGGACGGGGAACTGAAGCTTTCTTT
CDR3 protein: CASSLRGGRGTEAFF

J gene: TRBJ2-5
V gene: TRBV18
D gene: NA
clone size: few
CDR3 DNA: TGTGCCAGCTCACCACTTTTTTCAGGTCTACCGCAAGAGACCCAGTACTTC
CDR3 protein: CASSPLFSGLPQETQYF

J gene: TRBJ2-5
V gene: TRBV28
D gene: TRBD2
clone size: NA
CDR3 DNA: TGTGCCAACAGTTTAAGGGGACTAGCTGAGACCCAGTACTTC
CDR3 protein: CANSLRGLAETQYF

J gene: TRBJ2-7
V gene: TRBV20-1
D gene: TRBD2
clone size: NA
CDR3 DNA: TGCAGTGCTATCCCGGGAGGTCCTGCCTACGAGCAGTACTTC
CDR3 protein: CSAIPGGPAYEQYF

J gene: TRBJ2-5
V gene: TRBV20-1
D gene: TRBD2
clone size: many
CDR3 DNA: TGCAGTGCTAGTGTTCTAGCGGGTCGTGGGGAGACCCAGTACTTC
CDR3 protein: CSASVLAGRGETQYF

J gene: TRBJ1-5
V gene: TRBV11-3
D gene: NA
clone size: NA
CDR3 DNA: TGTGCCAGCAGCTTAGAGCACGAGCATTTT
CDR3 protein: CASSLEHEHF

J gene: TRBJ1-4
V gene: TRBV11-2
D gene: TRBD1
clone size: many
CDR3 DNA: TGTGCCAGCAGCCCACAGGGGGCGCTTGAAAAACTGTTTTTT
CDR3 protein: CASSPQGALEKLFF

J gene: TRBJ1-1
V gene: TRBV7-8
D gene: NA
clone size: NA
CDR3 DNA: TGTGCCAGCAGCTCCCCTCCCTCAGGTGAAGCTTTCTTT
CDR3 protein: CASSSPPSGEAFF

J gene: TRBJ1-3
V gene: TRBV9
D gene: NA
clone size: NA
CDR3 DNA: TGTGCCAGCAGCGTAGTTCCAGGGACCCTTTCAGGCTCTGGAAACACCATATATTTT
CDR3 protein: CASSVVPGTLSGSGNTIYF